The entry below gives a single TCR beta chain sequence along with its context. Its antigen is currently unknown. The CDR3 loop spans 11 amino acids. Trimming left V 3 bases short and J 10 bases short, with 8 bases between. Germline assignment: CDR1 LNHDA and CDR2 SQIVND (reference sequence). This specimen belongs to a study of CD8 T cell repertoires and HIV-1 epitope variants. At the level of the study: An approximately nine-day culture received IL-2, IL-7 and IL-15 on days 3 and 7. Study-level points and caveats: Most of the nine antigen-specific clonotypes appeared cross-reactive to autologous or escape variants.

Produced via immunoSEQ multiplex PCR; TCRdb's table is partial and in-frame only. Of 2,000 to 2,500 clones listed, approximately 75% are singletons. Source material: cultured CD8+ T cells derived from PBMCs. The TCR sequence derives from a male donor with HIV. J is TRBJ2-3 and V is TRBV19; D uncertain. This chain's CDR3 is CASSMDGAQYF. CDR3 nucleotide sequence: TGTGCCAGTAGTATGGATGGGGCGCAGTATTTT.